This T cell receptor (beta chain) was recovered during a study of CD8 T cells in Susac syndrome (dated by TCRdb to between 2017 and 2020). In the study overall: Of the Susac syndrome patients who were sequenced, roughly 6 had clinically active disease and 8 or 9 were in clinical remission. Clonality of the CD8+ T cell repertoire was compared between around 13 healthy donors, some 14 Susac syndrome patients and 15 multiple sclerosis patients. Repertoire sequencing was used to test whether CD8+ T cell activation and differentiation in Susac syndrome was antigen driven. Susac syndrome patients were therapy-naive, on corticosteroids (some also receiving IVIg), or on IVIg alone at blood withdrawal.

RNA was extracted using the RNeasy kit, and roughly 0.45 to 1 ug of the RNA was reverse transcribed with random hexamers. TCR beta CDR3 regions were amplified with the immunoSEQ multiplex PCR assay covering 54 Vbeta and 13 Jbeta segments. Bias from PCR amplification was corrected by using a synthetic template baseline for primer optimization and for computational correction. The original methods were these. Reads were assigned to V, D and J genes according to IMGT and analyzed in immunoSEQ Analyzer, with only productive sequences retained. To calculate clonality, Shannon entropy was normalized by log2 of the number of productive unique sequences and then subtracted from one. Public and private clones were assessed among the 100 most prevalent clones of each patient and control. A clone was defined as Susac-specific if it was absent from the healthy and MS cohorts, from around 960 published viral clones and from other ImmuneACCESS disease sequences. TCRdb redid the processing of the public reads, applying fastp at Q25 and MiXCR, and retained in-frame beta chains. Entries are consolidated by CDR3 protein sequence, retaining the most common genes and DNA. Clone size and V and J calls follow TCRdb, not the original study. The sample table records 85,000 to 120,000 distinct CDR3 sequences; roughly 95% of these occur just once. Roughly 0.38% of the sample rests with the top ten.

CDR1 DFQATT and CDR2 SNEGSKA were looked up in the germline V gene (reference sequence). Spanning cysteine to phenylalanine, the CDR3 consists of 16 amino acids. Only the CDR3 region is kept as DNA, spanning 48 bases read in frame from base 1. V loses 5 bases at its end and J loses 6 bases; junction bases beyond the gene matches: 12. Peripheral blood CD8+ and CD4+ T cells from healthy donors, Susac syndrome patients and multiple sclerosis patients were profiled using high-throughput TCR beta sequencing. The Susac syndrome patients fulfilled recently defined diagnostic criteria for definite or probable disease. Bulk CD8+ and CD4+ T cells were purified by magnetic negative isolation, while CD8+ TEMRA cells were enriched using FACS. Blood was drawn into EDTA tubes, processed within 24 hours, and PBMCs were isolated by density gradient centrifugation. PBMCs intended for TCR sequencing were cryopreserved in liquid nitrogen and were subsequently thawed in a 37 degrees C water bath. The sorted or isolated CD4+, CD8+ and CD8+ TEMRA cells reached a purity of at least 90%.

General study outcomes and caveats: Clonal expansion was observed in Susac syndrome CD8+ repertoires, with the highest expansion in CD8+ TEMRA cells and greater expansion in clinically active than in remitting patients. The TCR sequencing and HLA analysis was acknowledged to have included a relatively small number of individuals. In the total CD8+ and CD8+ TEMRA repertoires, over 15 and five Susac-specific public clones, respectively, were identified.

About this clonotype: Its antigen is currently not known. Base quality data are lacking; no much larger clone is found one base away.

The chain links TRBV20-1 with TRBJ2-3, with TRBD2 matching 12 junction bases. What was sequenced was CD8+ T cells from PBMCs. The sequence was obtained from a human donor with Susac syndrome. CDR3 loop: CSASLTSGGRGDTQYF. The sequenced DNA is TGCAGTGCTTCGTTGACTAGCGGGGGCCGGGGGGATACGCAGTATTTT.